This T cell receptor beta chain was identified in a study of blood T cell dynamics during melanoma immunotherapy. Germline CDR1 is MRHNA and CDR2 is SNTAGT. The CDR3 has 17 amino acids. V was clipped by 0 bases and J by 1 base, with 13 bases between them. The time point was: week 3, after first cycle of checkpoint inhibitor. Study-level points and caveats: Disease-control patients' PBMC repertoires became either more clonal or more diverse at W3. Whether repertoire-driving clones were melanoma-specific could not be determined.

For this clone: Its antigen remains unknown.

The assay was immunoSEQ multiplex PCR, and TCRdb's table has in-frame clones only and misses some. The sample holds more than 8,000 clones; 88% are singletons and the top ten take around 2%. This material consisted of blood, taken from a patient treated with checkpoint blockade. The TCR sequence derives from a human donor with melanoma. J is TRBJ2-1 and V is TRBV6-4; a weak D match, TRBD2 (5 bases). The chain's CDR3 is CASSDSNLARSYNEQFF. In nucleotides, the CDR3 is TGTGCCAGCAGTGACTCGAATCTAGCCAGGTCCTACAATGAGCAGTTCTTC.